What follows is one T cell receptor (beta chain) and its context. The CDR3 loop spans 14 amino acids. Trimming cost V 4 bases and J 4 bases; bases outside gene matches: 6. The V gene's germline CDR1 is SGHRS and CDR2 YFSETQ. This sample is part of a study of control samples from healthy donors and cancer patients. The assay was immunoSEQ multiplex PCR, and TCRdb's table has in-frame clones only and misses some. Among approximately 180,000 clones, about 91% were seen once, and the ten largest hold around 2%. This TCR derives from a woman aged 40 to 50 in good health. V and J are TRBV5-1 and TRBJ2-3; 7 bases are a match to TRBD2. Sequencing was performed on blood. In DNA, the CDR3 is TGCGCCAGCAGCCCGGGGGGAGGAGCAGATACGCAGTATTTT. Translation: CASSPGGGADTQYF.